Judged by abundance, the clone carrying this T cell receptor (beta chain) is medium-sized. Germline loops: CDR1 SGHAT, CDR2 FQDESV (reference sequence). The CDR3 is 12 amino acids. V was pared by 5 bases and J by 11 bases, with 15 bases between. TCRdb's table, derived via immunoSEQ multiplex PCR, lists solely in-frame clones and lacks some. Of about 39,000 clones in the sample, 75% to 85% are singletons; the top ten hold around 2.5%. The source of the sample is a study of OX40 agonist ivuxolimab in advanced cancers. The TCR originated in an adult with an advanced solid tumor such as melanoma, head and neck, liver or kidney cancer. The sample here was CD4+ or CD8+ T cells sorted from blood, taken in a trial of the OX40 agonist ivuxolimab. The chain uses TRBV11-1 and TRBJ1-2, with D possibly TRBD1 on 5 matching bases. This CDR3 reads CASSAGLLPYTF. CDR3 in DNA: TGTGCCAGCAGCGCGGGACTTCTACCTTACACCTTC.